What follows are 29 T cell receptor beta chains derived from one specimen sequenced in a study of T cells after yellow fever vaccination. TCRdb re-called the 5' RACE reads through MiXCR, storing one row per CDR3 protein. The table includes under 600,000 distinct CDR3 sequences, roughly 22% detected once. The material was PBMCs, obtained approximately 22 days after the first yellow fever vaccination. Receptors were obtained from a man in his late teens or twenties who received the YFV17D yellow fever vaccine.

J is TRBJ2-3 and V is TRBV7-8, with D unresolved. V was cut by 2 bases and J by 5 bases, with 14 bases left in between. This CDR3 has 15 amino acids. Germline V gene lookup returns CDR1 SGHVS and CDR2 FQNEAQ. The CDR3 sequence: CASSLYGRSRDTQYF. For the CDR3, the DNA is TGTGCCAGCAGCTTATATGGGCGGTCGAGAGATACGCAGTATTTT.

The J gene is TRBJ2-4, the V gene TRBV7-2, with 10 bases lining up with TRBD2. The CDR3 extends over 16 amino acids. Germline trimming cut 4 bases from V and 0 bases from J; bases unmatched to any gene: 3. Germline V CDR1 and CDR2: SGHTA, FQGNSA. Here the CDR3 reads CASSYSGGTAKNIQYF. In nucleotides, the CDR3 is TGTGCCAGCAGCTATAGCGGGGGGACAGCCAAAAACATTCAGTACTTC.

This clonotype was picked up a small number of times. CDR3 sequence: CASSAQENEQFF. The CDR3 DNA reads TGTGCCAGCAGCGCTCAGGAAAATGAGCAGTTCTTC. The rearrangement uses TRBV7-3 and TRBJ2-1; D gene unclear. Germline-derived CDR1 and CDR2 are SGHTA and FQGTGA. The germline V and J ends were trimmed by 5 bases and 7 bases, with 9 bases remaining between them. There are 12 residues in the CDR3.

The table lists this clonotype with a few counts. The V gene is TRBV7-9, the J gene TRBJ1-2; D perhaps matches TRBD1 (5 bases). Germline V CDR1 and CDR2: SEHNR, FQNEAQ (reference sequence). V was pared by 1 base and J by 4 bases, with 10 bases between. This CDR3 has 14 residues. The CDR3 DNA sequence: TGTGCCAGCAGCTTAGTCAGGGAGGCCTATGGCTACACCTTC. Translating gives CASSLVREAYGYTF.

The CDR3 DNA reads as TGTGCCAGCAGACTAGCGATTGGGGAGACCCAGTACTTC. It yields the protein CASRLAIGETQYF. V usage is TRBV6-1 and J usage is TRBJ2-5; TRBD2 matches 7 bases. After removal of 6 bases from V and 5 bases from J, the junction contained 6 bases not matched to a gene. The CDR3 runs to 13 residues. Germline V gene sequence: CDR1 MNHNS, CDR2 SASEGT.

This clonotype was seen a handful of times. V is TRBV18 and J is TRBJ2-7, with 8 bases lining up with TRBD1. Germline V lookup: CDR1 KGHSH, CDR2 LQKENI. The J segment lost 0 bases and the V segment lost 3 bases, leaving 4 bases of the junction unmatched. CDR3 length equals 15 residues. The CDR3 DNA reads as TGTGCCAGCTCACCTGGACAGGGTATCTCCTACGAGCAGTACTTC. It codes for CASSPGQGISYEQYF.

The rearrangement joins TRBV29-1 to TRBJ1-1; D is undetermined. Germline V gene lookup returns CDR1 SQVTM and CDR2 ANQGSEA. V dropped 7 bases and J dropped 10 bases, with 19 bases sitting between them. This CDR3 is built from 12 residues. Here the CDR3 DNA reads TGCAGCGCTGTACAGTCCCTGGAGGGAGCTTTCTTT. Translated: CSAVQSLEGAFF.

There are a few counts of this clonotype. The rearrangement uses TRBV5-6 and TRBJ1-2; perhaps TRBD1 as D (5 bases). Deletions cut 3 bases from V and 6 bases from J, with 18 bases between. The germline CDR1 and CDR2 sequences are SGHDT and YYEEEE. The CDR3 length is 15 residues. This chain's CDR3 is CASSWRGQGTHGYTF. The CDR3 nucleotides are TGTGCCAGCAGCTGGCGGGGTCAGGGTACCCATGGCTACACCTTC.

The rearrangement uses TRBV4-1 and TRBJ2-7; D may be TRBD1 (6 bases). The CDR3 is 14 amino acids. Germline V CDR1 and CDR2: MGHRA, YSYEKL. V lost 4 bases and J 3 bases, leaving 13 bases between the germline ends. The CDR3 sequence is CASSLRDKGYEQYF. The CDR3, as DNA: TGCGCCAGCAGCCTTCGGGACAAGGGCTACGAGCAGTACTTC.

The chain uses TRBV6-2 or TRBV6-3 and TRBJ2-4; the match to TRBD1 covers 9 bases. CDR1 MNHEY and CDR2 SVGEGT come from the germline V gene. This CDR3 is 13 amino acids long. Germline trimming cut 6 bases from V and 6 bases from J; bases unmatched to any gene: 3. CDR3 DNA sequence: TGTGCCAGCAGGGGACAGGGTGGAAACATTCAGTACTTC. Translation: CASRGQGGNIQYF.

This clonotype was seen a few times. The chain uses TRBV6-2 or TRBV6-3 and TRBJ2-7; 7 bases are a match to TRBD2. The length of the CDR3 is 12 residues. The germline gives CDR1 MNHEY, CDR2 SVGEGT. V gave up 6 bases and J gave up 5 bases; unmatched junction bases: 4. In DNA form, the CDR3 reads TGTGCCAGCAGCTTTGGGGGGGACGAGCAGTACGTC. Protein: CASSFGGDEQYV.

The chain uses TRBV10-1 and TRBJ2-3; TRBD1 is a possible D gene (6 bases). This CDR3 comprises 17 residues. Trimming cost V 0 bases and J 3 bases, with 16 bases left between them. Germline V gene data show CDR1 as WNHNN and CDR2 as SYGVQD (reference sequence). CDR3 DNA sequence: TGCGCCAGCAGTGAGTCGTTTAGTGGCAGGGGAACAGATACGCAGTATTTT. It codes for CASSESFSGRGTDTQYF.

The rearrangement joins TRBV4-3 to TRBJ1-3, with a tentative D call TRBD1 (6 bases). This CDR3 region has 17 residues. Germline V gene data show CDR1 as LGHNA and CDR2 as YSLEER. V was clipped by 0 bases and J by 1 base, with 13 bases between them. CDR3 amino acids: CASSQDPQQGSGNTIYF. The CDR3 DNA sequence: TGCGCCAGCAGCCAAGATCCCCAACAGGGATCTGGAAACACCATATATTTT.

The chain links TRBV5-5 to TRBJ1-3, with a possible D match to TRBD1 (5 bases). Per germline, CDR1 SGHKS and CDR2 YYEKEE (reference sequence). Trimming removed 4 bases at V and 4 bases at J, with 12 bases between. CDR3 size: 14 residues. CDR3 sequence (DNA): TGTGCCAGCAGCATCCCAGGGCCCGGAAACACCATATATTTT. Translated: CASSIPGPGNTIYF. Drawing the rest from reference TRBV5-5 and TRBJ1-3, the complete variable domain is DAGVTQSPTHLIKTRGQQVTLRCSPISGHKSVSWYQQVLGQGPQFIFQYYEKEERGRGNFPDRFSARQFPNYSSELNVNALLLGDSALYLCASSIPGPGNTIYFGEGSWLTVV.

The chain recombines TRBV7-3 with TRBJ2-2, with D maybe TRBD2 (5 bases). Trimming removed 5 bases at V and 1 base at J, with 14 bases between. From germline, CDR1 is SGHTA and CDR2 FQGTGA. The CDR3 runs 16 residues. The CDR3 region has the DNA TGTGCCAGCAGCCCCTTCGGGGAGCTGAACACCGGGGAGCTGTTTTTT. It translates to CASSPFGELNTGELFF. The whole variable domain, remainder taken from reference TRBV7-3 and TRBJ2-2, is GAGVSQTPSNKVTEKGKYVELRCDPISGHTALYWYRQSLGQGPEFLIYFQGTGAADDSGLPNDRFFAVRPEGSVSTLKIQRTERGDSAVYLCASSPFGELNTGELFFGEGSRLTVL.

The V gene is TRBV5-4, the J gene TRBJ2-3; D uncertain. CDR3 length equals 13 residues. Trimming removed 4 bases at V and 0 bases at J, with 6 bases between. Germline assignment: CDR1 SGHNT and CDR2 YYREEE (reference sequence). DNA of the CDR3: TGTGCCAGCAGCAAGGAGAGCACAGATACGCAGTATTTT. Translated, it gives CASSKESTDTQYF.

This chain joins TRBV10-3 and TRBJ2-5; 10 bases are shared with TRBD2. V lost 5 bases and J lost 5; bases outside the gene matches: 5. The CDR3 covers 14 residues. Germline loops: CDR1 ENHRY, CDR2 SYGVKD. The CDR3 loop is CAISLAGAGETQYF. In nucleotides, the CDR3 is TGTGCCATCAGTCTAGCGGGGGCCGGGGAGACCCAGTACTTC.

This clonotype has at least ten counts. The rearrangement uses TRBV7-2 and TRBJ2-1; 11 nucleotides align to TRBD2. The CDR3 sequence is 17 residues long. V gave up 5 bases and J gave up 0 bases; unmatched junction bases: 6. Germline values: CDR1 SGHTA, CDR2 FQGNSA. The CDR3 is CASSGRLAGPSYNEQFF. The CDR3 coding sequence is TGTGCCAGCAGCGGCAGACTAGCGGGACCCTCCTACAATGAGCAGTTCTTC.

The chain carries TRBV5-6 and TRBJ2-1; D gene ambiguous. The V end lost 4 bases, the J end lost 3 bases, and 11 bases lay between the germline ends. The germline V gene encodes CDR1 SGHDT and CDR2 YYEEEE. This CDR3 has 14 amino acids. CDR3 sequence reads: CASSPEVLYNEQFF. The CDR3 nucleotides read TGTGCCAGCAGCCCCGAGGTACTCTACAATGAGCAGTTCTTC.

This clonotype has more than one count but fewer than ten. The V call is TRBV7-2, the J call TRBJ2-1; TRBD2 matches 8 bases. Germline V gene sequence: CDR1 SGHTA, CDR2 FQGNSA. The V gene end was trimmed by 5 bases and the J gene end by 3 bases; junction bases not matched to a gene: 6. This CDR3 has 15 amino acids. The CDR3 DNA reads as TGTGCCAGCAGCCCAAAGGCGGGGGGCTACAATGAGCAGTTCTTC. Translated: CASSPKAGGYNEQFF.

This clonotype was seen ten or more times. The junction differs from germline at one of its ends, possibly a read error. The rearrangement joins TRBV12-3 or TRBV12-4 to TRBJ2-3, with D uncertain. This CDR3 is 11 amino acids long. CDR3: CASSLADTQYF. The DNA of the CDR3 is TGTGCCAGCAGCTTAGCAGATACGCAGTATTTT.

This clonotype has a handful of counts. The J gene is TRBJ1-6, the V gene TRBV28; tentative D call: TRBD1 (6 bases). Germline V lookup: CDR1 MDHEN, CDR2 SYDVKM. The CDR3 totals 16 residues. With 6 bases removed from V and 7 bases from J, the gap between germline ends came to 19 bases. CDR3 amino acids: CASRPPGGWRNSPLHF. CDR3 nucleotides: TGTGCCAGCAGACCACCCGGGGGCTGGCGAAATTCACCCCTCCACTTT.

The chain employs TRBV7-6 and TRBJ1-1, with D hard to call. Germline V gene sequence: CDR1 SGHVS, CDR2 FNYEAQ. The CDR3 extends over 13 amino acids. With 5 bases removed from V and 4 bases from J, the gap between germline ends came to 11 bases. CDR3 in DNA: TGTGCCAGCAGCGGAGTGGCTGCCACTGAAGCTTTCTTT. Encoded protein: CASSGVAATEAFF.

This clonotype was counted between two and nine times. This chain joins TRBV12-3 or TRBV12-4 and TRBJ2-7; possibly TRBD2 for D (6 bases). This CDR3 has 15 amino acids. Trimming cost V 4 bases and J 0 bases, with 13 bases left between them. CDR3 DNA sequence: TGTGCCAGCAGTTGGAGGAGGGGAGTCTCCTACGAGCAGTACTTC. It specifies CASSWRRGVSYEQYF.

This clonotype was observed a few times. This sequence joins TRBV25-1 and TRBJ1-3; D unresolved. Germline CDR1 is MGHDK and CDR2 is SYGVNS. The CDR3 has 16 residues. Trimming removed 0 bases at V and 0 bases at J, with 9 bases between. CDR3 region: CASSEYGAHSGNTIYF. The CDR3 nucleotides read TGTGCCAGCAGTGAATACGGAGCTCACTCTGGAAACACCATATATTTT.

The rearrangement joins TRBV4-2 to TRBJ2-1; no firm D call. The CDR3 sequence is 15 residues long. Trimming took off 0 bases at V and 3 bases at J, with 9 bases between the two ends. CDR1 and CDR2 (germline): LGHNA, YNFKEQ. CDR3 residues: CASSQESAVYNEQFF. CDR3 coding DNA: TGTGCCAGCAGCCAAGAATCCGCGGTCTACAATGAGCAGTTCTTC.

The chain uses TRBV19 and TRBJ2-7; D unresolved. The CDR3 is 13 amino acids. V was clipped by 3 bases and J by 3 bases, with 9 bases between them. Germline lookup yields CDR1 LNHDA and CDR2 SQIVND (reference sequence). The DNA of the CDR3 is TGTGCCAGTAGTATCGGCAGGAACTACGAGCAGTACTTC. It encodes CASSIGRNYEQYF.

At least ten counts were recorded for this clonotype. The genes are TRBV20-1 and TRBJ2-6; either TRBD1 or TRBD2 may supply D (5 bases each). Trimming pared 2 bases from V and 0 bases from J, leaving 8 bases between. The CDR3 spans 15 residues. CDR1 and CDR2 (germline): DFQATT, SNEGSKA (reference sequence). The CDR3 DNA reads as TGCAGTGCTAGAAGGGGAGCCTCTGGGGCCAACGTCCTGACTTTC. Translating it yields CSARRGASGANVLTF.

This rearrangement joins TRBV7-9 to TRBJ2-5, with TRBD2 identical over 10 bases. There are 17 residues in the CDR3. V lost 4 bases and J lost 7; bases outside the gene matches: 15. The germline CDR1 and CDR2 sequences are SEHNR and FQNEAQ (reference sequence). The CDR3 DNA sequence: TGTGCCAGCAGCTCTCGCGTTGCTAGCGGGGGACCCGGGACCCAGTACTTC. It specifies CASSSRVASGGPGTQYF. Combining the CDR3 with reference TRBV7-9 and TRBJ2-5 gives the whole variable domain DTGVSQNPRHKITKRGQNVTFRCDPISEHNRLYWYRQTLGQGPEFLTYFQNEAQLEKSRLLSDRFSAERPKGSFSTLEIQRTEQGDSAMYLCASSSRVASGGPGTQYFGPGTRLLVL.